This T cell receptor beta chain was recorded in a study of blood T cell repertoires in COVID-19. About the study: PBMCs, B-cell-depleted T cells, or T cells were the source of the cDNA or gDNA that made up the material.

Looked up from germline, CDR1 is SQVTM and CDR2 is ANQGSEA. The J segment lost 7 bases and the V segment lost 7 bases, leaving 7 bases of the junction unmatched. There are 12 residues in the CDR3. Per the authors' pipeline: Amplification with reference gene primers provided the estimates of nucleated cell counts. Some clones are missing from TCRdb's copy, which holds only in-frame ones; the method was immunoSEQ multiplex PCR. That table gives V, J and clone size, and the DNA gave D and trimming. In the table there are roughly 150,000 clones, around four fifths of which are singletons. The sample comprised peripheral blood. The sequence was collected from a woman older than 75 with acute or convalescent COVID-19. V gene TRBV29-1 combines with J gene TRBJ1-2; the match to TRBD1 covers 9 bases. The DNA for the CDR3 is TGCAGCGCCCTACAGGGGGCAGGTGGCTACACCTTC. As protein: CSALQGAGGYTF.